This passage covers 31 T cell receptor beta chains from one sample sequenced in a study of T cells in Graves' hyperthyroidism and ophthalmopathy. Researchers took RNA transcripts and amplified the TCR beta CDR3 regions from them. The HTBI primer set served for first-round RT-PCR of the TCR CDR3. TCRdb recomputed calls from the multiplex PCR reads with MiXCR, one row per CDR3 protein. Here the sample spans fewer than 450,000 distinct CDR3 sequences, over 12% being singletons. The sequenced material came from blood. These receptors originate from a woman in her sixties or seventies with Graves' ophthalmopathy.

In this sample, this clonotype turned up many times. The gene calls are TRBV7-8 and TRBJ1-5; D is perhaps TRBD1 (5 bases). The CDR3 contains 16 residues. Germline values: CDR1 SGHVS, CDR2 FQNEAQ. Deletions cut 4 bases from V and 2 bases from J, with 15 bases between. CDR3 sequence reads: CASSYRRGGGNQPQHF. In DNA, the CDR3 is TGTGCCAGCAGCTACCGACGGGGGGGGGGCAATCAGCCCCAGCATTTT.

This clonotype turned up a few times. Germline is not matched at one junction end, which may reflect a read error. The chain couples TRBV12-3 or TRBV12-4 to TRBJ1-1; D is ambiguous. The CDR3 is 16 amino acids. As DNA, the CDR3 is TGTGCCAGCAGTCCACTAGGCGCGGGGTCGAACACTGAAGCCTTCTTT. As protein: CASSPLGAGSNTEAFF.

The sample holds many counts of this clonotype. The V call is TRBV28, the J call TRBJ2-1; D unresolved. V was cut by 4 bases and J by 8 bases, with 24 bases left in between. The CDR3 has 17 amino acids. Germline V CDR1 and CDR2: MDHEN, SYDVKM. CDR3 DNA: TGTGCCAGCAGTTCTCTATGGGCGCAGAAAAAAAGGGATGAGCAGTTCTTC. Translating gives CASSSLWAQKKRDEQFF.

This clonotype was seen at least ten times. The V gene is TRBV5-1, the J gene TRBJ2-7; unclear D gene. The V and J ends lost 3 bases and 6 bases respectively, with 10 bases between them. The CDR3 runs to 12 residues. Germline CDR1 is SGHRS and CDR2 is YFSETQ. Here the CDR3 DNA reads TGCGCCAGCAGCTCGACACCCTCCGAGCAGTACTTC. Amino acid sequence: CASSSTPSEQYF.

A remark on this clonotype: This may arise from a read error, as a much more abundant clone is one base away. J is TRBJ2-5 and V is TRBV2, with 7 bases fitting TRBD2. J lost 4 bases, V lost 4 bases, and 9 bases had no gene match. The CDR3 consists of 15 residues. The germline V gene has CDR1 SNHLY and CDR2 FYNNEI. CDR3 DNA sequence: TGTGCCAGCAGTGTAATGTGGGAGGGAGGAGAGACCCAGTACTTC. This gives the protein CASSVMWEGGETQYF.

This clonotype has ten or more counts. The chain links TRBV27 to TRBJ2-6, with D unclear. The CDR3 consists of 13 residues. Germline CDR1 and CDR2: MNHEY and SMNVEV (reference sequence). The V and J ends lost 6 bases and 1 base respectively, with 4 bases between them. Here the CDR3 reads CASRESGANVLTF. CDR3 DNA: TGTGCCAGCAGAGAATCTGGGGCCAACGTCCTGACTTTC.

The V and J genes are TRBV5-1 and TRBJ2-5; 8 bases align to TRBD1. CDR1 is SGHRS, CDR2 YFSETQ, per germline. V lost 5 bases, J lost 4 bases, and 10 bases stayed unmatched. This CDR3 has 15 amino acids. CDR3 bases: TGCGCCAGCAGAAACGGACAGGGATCGGGAGAGACCCAGTACTTC. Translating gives CASRNGQGSGETQYF.

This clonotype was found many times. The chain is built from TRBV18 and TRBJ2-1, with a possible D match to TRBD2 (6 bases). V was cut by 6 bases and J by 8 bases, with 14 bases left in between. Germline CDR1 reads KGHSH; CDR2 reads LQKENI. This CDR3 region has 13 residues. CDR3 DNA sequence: TGTGCCAGCTCCAGGGACCCGGGGGATGAGCAGTTCTTC. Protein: CASSRDPGDEQFF.

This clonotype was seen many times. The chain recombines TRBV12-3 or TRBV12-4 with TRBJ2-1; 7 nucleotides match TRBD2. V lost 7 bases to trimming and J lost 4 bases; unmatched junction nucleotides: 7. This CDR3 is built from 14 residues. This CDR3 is CASTSSGTYNEQFF. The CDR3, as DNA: TGTGCCAGCACCTCGAGCGGGACGTACAATGAGCAGTTCTTC.

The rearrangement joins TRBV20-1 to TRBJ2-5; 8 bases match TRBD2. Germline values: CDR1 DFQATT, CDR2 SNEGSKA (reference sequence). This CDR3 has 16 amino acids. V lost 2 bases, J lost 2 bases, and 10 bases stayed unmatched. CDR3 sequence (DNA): TGCAGTGCTAGACCTACTAGCGGAGCTCAGCAAGAGACCCAGTACTTC. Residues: CSARPTSGAQQETQYF.

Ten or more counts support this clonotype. CDR3 protein: CASRPGSSYEQYF. For the CDR3, the DNA is TGTGCCAGCAGACCCGGAAGCTCCTACGAGCAGTACTTC. The rearrangement links TRBV28 to TRBJ2-7; no clear D. Trimming took off 6 bases at V and 0 bases at J, with 9 bases between the two ends. This CDR3 comprises 13 residues. Germline V gene data show CDR1 as MDHEN and CDR2 as SYDVKM. Full variable domain (rest looked up from reference TRBV28 and TRBJ2-7): DVKVTQSSRYLVKRTGEKVFLECVQDMDHENMFWYRQDPGLGLRLIYFSYDVKMKEKGDIPEGYSVSREKKERFSLILESASTNQTSMYLCASRPGSSYEQYFGPGTRLTVT.

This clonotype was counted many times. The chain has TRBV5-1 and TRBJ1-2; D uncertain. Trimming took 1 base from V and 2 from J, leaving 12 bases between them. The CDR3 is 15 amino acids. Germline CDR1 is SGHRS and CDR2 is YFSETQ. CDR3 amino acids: CASSLLPAGNYGYTF. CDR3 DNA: TGCGCCAGCAGCTTGTTGCCCGCCGGCAACTATGGCTACACCTTC.

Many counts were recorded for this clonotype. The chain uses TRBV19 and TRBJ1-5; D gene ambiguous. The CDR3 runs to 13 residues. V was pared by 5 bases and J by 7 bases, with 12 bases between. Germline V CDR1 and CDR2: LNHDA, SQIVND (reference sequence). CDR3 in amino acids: CASSDPGRQPQHF. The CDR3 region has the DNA TGTGCCAGTAGTGACCCGGGGAGGCAGCCCCAGCATTTT.

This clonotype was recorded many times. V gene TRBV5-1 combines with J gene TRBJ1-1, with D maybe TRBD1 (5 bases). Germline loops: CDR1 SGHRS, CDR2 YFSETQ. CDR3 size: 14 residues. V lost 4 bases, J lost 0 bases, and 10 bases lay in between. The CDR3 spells CASSVDILNTEAFF. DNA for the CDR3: TGCGCCAGCAGCGTGGACATCCTGAACACTGAAGCTTTCTTT.

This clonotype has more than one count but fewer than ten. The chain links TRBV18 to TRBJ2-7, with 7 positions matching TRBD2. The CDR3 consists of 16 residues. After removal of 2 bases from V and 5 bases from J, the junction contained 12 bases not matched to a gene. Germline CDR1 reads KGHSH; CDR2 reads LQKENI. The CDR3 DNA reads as TGTGCCAGCTCACCATTTGGTGGGACTACCACCCACGAGCAGTACTTC. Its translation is CASSPFGGTTTHEQYF.

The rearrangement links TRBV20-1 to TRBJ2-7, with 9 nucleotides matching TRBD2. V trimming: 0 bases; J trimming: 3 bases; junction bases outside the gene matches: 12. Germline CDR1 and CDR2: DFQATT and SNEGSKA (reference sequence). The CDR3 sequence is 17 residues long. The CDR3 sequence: CSARDGSGSLGYYEQYF. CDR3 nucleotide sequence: TGCAGTGCTAGAGATGGTAGCGGGAGTCTTGGGTACTACGAGCAGTACTTC.

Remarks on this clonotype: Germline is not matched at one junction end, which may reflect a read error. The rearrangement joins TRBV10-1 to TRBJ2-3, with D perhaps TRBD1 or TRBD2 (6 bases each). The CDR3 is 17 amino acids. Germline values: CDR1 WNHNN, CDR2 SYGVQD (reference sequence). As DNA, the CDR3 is TGCGCCAGCGGTGAGACTTACGGGGGCAGGGCGGGAGATACGCAGTATTTT. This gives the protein CASGETYGGRAGDTQYF.

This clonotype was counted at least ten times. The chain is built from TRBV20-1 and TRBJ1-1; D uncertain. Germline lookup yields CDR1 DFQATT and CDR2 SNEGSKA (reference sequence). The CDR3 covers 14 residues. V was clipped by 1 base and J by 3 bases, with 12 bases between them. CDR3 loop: CSARGAGMDTEAFF. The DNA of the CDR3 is TGCAGTGCTAGAGGGGCGGGGATGGACACTGAAGCTTTCTTT.

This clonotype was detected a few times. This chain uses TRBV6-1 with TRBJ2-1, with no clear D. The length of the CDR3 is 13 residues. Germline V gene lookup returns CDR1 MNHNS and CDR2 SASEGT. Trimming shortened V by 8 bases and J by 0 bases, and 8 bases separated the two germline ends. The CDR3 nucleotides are TGTGCCAGCTGCCGGGCCTCCTACAATGAGCAGTTCTTC. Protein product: CASCRASYNEQFF.

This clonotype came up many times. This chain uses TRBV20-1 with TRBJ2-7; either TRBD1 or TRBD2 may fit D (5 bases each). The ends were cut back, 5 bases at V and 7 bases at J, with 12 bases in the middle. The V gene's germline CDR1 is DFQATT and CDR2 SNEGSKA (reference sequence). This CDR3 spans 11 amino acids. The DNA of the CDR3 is TGCAGTGCTCGGGGCCCGGGGGAGCAGTACTTC. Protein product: CSARGPGEQYF.

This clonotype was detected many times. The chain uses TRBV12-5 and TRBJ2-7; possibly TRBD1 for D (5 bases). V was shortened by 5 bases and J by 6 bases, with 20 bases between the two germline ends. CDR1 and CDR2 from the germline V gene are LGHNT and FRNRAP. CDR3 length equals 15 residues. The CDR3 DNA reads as TGTGCTAGTGGTAGGGAACAGGTGCTTGGTGGCGAGCAGTACTTC. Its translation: CASGREQVLGGEQYF.

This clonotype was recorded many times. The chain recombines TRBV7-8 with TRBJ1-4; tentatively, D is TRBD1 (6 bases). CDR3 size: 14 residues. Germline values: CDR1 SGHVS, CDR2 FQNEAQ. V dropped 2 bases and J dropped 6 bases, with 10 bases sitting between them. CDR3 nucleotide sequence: TGTGCCAGCAGCTTAAGGAGGGGGGATGAAAAACTGTTTTTT. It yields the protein CASSLRRGDEKLFF.

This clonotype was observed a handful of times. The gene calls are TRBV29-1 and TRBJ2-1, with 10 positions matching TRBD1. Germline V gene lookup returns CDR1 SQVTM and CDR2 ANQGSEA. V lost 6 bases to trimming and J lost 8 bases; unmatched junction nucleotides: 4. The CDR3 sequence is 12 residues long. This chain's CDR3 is CSVGQGGDEQFF. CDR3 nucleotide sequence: TGCAGCGTAGGACAGGGGGGCGATGAGCAGTTCTTC.

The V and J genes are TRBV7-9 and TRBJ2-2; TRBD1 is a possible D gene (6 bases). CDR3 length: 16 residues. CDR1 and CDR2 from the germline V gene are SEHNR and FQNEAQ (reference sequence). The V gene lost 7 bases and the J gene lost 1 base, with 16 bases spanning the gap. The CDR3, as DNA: TGTGCCAGCACCCCCGTGGGGGCTCTGAACACCGGGGAGCTGTTTTTT. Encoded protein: CASTPVGALNTGELFF.

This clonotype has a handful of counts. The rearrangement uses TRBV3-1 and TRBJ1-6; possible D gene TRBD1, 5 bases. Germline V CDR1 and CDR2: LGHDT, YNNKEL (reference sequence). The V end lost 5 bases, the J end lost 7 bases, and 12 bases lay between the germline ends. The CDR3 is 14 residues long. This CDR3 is CASSFRDENSPLHF. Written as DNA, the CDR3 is TGTGCCAGCAGCTTCCGGGACGAAAATTCACCCCTCCACTTT.

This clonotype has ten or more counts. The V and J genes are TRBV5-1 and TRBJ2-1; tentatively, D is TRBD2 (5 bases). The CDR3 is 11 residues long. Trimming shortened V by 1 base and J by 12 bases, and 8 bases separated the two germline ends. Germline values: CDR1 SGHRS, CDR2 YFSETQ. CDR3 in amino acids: CASSLRERQFF. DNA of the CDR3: TGCGCCAGCAGCTTGCGGGAAAGGCAGTTCTTC.

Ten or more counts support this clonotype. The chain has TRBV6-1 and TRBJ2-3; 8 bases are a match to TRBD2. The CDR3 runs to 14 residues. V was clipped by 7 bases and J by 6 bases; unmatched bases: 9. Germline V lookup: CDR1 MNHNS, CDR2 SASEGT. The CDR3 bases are TGTGCCAGCACTAGAGGACTAGCAAGCGATACGCAGTATTTT. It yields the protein CASTRGLASDTQYF.

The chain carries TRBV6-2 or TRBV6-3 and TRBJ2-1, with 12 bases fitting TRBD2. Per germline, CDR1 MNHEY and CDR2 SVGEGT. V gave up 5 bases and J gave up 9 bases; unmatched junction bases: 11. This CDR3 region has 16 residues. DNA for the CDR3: TGTGCCAGCAGTCTGACTAGCGGGAGAACCCCGGGTGAGCAGTTCTTC. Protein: CASSLTSGRTPGEQFF.

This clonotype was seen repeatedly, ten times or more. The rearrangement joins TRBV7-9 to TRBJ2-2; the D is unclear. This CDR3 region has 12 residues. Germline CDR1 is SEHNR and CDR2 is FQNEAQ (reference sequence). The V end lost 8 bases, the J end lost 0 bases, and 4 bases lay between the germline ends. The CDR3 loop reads CASATNTGELFF. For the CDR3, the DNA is TGTGCCAGCGCGACGAACACCGGGGAGCTGTTTTTT.

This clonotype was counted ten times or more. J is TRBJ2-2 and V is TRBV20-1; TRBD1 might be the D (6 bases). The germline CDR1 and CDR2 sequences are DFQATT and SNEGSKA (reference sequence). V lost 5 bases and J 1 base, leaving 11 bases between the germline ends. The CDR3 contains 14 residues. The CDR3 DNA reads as TGCAGTGCTCTCGACAGGAAGAACACCGGGGAGCTGTTTTTT. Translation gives CSALDRKNTGELFF.

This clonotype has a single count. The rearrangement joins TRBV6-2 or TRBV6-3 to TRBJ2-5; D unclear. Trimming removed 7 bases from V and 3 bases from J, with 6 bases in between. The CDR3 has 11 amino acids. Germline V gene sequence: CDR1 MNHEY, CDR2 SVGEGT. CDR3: CASTHEETQYF. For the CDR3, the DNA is TGTGCCAGCACCCACGAAGAGACCCAGTACTTC.